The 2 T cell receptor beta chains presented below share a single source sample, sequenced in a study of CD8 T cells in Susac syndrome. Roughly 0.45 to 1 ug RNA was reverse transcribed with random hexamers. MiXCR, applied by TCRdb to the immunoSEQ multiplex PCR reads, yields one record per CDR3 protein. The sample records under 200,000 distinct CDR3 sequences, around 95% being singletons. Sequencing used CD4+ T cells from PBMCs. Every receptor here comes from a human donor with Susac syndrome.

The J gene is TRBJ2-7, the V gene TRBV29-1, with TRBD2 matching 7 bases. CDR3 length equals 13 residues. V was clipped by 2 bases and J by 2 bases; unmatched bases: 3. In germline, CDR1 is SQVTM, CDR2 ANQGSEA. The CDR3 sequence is CSVETSATYEQYF. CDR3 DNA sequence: TGCAGCGTTGAAACTAGCGCTACCTACGAGCAGTACTTC.

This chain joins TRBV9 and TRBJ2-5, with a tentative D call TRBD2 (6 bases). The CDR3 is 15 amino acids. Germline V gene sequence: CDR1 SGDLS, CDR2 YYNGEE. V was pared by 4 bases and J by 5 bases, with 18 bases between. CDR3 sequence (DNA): TGTGCCAGCAGCCCCTCGGGGGTGGGGCAGGAGACCCAGTACTTC. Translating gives CASSPSGVGQETQYF.